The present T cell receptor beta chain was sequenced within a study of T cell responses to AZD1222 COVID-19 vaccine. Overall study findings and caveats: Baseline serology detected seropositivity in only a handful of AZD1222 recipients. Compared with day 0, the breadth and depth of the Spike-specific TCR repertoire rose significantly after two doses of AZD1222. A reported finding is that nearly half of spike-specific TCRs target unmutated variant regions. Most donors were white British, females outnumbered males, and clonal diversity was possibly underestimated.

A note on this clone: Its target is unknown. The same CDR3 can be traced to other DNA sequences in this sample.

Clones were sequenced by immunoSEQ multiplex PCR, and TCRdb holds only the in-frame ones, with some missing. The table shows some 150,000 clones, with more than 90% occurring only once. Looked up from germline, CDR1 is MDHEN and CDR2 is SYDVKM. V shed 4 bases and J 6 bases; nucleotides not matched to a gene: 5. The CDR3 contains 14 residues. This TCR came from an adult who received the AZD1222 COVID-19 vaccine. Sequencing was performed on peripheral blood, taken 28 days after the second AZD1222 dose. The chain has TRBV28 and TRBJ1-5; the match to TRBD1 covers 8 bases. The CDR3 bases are TGTGCCAGCAGTTCCGGACAGGGAAGTCAGCCCCAGCATTTT. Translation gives CASSSGQGSQPQHF.